The clone carrying this T cell receptor beta chain has only a few counts. Its specificity is unknown. This record comes from a study of cytomegalovirus exposure and HLA in healthy donors. The CDR3 length is 13 residues. J lost 7 bases, V lost 6 bases, and 8 bases had no gene match. CDR1 is SGHAT, CDR2 FQNNGV, per germline. The PCR was carried out with 60 Vbeta primers and 13 Jbeta primers. Profiling relied on immunoSEQ multiplex PCR, and the TCRdb table lists in-frame clones only, not all of them. The sample holds some 220,000 clones, roughly 78% seen once. Regarding the study as a whole: The listing of 150 to 200 TCR beta chains classed them as cytomegalovirus-associated.

The genes are TRBV11-2 and TRBJ2-7, with TRBD1 matching 8 bases. The sequencing input was PBMCs. The clonotype comes from a boy younger than 18 in good health and CMV-seronegative. CDR3 amino acids: CASSRQGSEEQYF. The CDR3 region has the DNA TGTGCCAGCAGTAGACAGGGGAGCGAGGAGCAGTACTTC.